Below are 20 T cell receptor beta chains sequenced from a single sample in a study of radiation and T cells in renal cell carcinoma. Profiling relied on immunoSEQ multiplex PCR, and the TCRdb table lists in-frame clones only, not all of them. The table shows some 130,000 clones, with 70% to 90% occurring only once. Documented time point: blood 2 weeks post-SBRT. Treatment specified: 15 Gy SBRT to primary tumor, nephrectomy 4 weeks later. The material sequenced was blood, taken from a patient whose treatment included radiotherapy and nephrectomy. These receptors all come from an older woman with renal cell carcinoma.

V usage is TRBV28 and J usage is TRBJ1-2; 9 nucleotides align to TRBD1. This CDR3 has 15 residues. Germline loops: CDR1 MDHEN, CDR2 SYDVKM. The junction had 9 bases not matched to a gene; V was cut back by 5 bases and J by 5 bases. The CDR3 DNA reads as TGTGCCAGCAGTGAACCGGGACAGGGCCCTTATGGCTACACCTTC. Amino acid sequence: CASSEPGQGPYGYTF.

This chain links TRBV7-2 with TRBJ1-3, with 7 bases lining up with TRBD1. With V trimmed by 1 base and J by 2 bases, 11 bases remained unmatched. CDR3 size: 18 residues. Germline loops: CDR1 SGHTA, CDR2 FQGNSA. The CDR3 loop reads CASSLEGAPGLTGNTIYF. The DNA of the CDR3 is TGTGCCAGCAGCTTAGAGGGGGCGCCCGGATTGACTGGAAACACCATATATTTT. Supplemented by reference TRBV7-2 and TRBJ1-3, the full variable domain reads GAGVSQSPSNKVTEKGKDVELRCDPISGHTALYWYRQSLGQGLEFLIYFQGNSAPDKSGLPSDRFSAERTGGSVSTLTIQRTQQEDSAVYLCASSLEGAPGLTGNTIYFGEGSWLTVV.

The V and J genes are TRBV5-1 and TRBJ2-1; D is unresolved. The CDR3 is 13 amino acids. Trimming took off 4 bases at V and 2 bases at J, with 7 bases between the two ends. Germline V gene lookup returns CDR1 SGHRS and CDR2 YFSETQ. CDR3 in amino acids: CASSTDPYNEQFF. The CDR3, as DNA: TGCGCCAGCAGCACCGATCCCTACAATGAGCAGTTCTTC.

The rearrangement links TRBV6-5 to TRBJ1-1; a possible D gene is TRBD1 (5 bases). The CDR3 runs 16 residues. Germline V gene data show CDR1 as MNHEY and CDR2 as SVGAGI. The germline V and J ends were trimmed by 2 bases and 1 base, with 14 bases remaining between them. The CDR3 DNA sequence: TGTGCCAGCAGTTACAAGGCAGGGTGGGGGAACACTGAAGCTTTCTTT. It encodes CASSYKAGWGNTEAFF.

CDR3 sequence: CASSTITGELFF. Here the CDR3 DNA reads TGCGCCAGCAGTACAATAACCGGGGAGCTGTTTTTT. The chain uses TRBV5-1 and TRBJ2-2; D is unresolved. Between the trimmed V and J ends, which lost 5 bases and 5 bases, there was a span of 7 bases. From germline, CDR1 is SGHRS and CDR2 YFSETQ. This CDR3 has 12 amino acids.

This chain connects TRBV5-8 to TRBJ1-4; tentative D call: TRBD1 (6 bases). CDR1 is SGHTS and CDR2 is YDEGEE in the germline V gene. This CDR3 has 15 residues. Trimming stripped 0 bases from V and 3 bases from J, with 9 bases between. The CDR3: CASSLGGQSNEKLFF. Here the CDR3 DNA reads TGTGCCAGCAGCTTGGGAGGACAGTCTAATGAAAAACTGTTTTTT.

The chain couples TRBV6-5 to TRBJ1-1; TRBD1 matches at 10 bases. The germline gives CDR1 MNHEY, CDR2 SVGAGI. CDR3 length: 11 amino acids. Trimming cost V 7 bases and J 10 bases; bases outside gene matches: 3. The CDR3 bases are TGTGCCAGCATCGACAGGGGGCGAGCTTTCTTT. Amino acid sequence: CASIDRGRAFF.

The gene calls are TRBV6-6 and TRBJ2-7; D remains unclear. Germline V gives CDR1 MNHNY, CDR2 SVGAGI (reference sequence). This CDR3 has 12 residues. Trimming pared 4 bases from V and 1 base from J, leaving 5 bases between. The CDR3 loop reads CASSSRSYEQYF. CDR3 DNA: TGTGCCAGCAGTTCACGGTCCTACGAGCAGTACTTC.

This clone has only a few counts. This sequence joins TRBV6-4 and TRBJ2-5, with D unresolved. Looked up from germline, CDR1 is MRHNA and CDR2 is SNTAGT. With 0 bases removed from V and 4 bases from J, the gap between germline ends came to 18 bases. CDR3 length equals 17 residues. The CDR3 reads CASSDSTPGRVAETQYF. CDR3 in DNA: TGTGCCAGCAGTGACTCCACCCCGGGCCGTGTGGCAGAGACCCAGTACTTC.

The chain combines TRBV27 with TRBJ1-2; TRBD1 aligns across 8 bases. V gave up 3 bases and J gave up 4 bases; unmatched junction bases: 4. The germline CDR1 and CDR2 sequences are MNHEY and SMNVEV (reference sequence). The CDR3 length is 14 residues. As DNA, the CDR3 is TGTGCCAGCAGTTTTTCCGGGACAGGCTATGGCTACACCTTC. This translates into CASSFSGTGYGYTF.

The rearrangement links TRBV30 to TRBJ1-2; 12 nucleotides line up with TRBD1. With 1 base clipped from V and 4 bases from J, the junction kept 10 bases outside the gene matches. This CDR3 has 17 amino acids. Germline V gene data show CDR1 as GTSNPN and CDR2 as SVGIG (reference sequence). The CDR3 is CAWSGTGTGGQGYGYTF. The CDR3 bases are TGTGCCTGGAGTGGTACCGGGACAGGGGGCCAAGGCTATGGCTACACCTTC.

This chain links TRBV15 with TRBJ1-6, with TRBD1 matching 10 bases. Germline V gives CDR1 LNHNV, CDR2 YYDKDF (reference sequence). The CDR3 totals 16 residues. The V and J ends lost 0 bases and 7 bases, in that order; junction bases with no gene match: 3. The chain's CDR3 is CATSRDGDRGNSPLHF. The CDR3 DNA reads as TGTGCCACCAGCAGAGATGGGGACAGGGGAAATTCACCCCTCCACTTT. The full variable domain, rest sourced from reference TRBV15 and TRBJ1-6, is DAMVIQNPRYQVTQFGKPVTLSCSQTLNHNVMYWYQQKSSQAPKLLFHYYDKDFNNEADTPDNFQSRRPNTSFCFLDIRSPGLGDTAMYLCATSRDGDRGNSPLHFGNGTRLTVT.

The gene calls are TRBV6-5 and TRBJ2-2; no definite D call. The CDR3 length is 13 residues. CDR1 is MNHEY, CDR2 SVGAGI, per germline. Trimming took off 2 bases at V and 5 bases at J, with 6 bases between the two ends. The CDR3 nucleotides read TGTGCCAGCAGTTACGGGGATACCGGGGAGCTGTTTTTT. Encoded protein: CASSYGDTGELFF.

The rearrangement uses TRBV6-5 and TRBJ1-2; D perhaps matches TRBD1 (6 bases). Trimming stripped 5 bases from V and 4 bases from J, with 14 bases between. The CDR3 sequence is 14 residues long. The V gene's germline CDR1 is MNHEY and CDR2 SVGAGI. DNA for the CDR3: TGTGCCAGCAGTCGGGCGACAGGTCGCTATGGCTACACCTTC. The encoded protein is CASSRATGRYGYTF.

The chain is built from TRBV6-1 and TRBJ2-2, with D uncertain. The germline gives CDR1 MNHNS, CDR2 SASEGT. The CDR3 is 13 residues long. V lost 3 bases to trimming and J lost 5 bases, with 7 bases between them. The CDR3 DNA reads TGTGCCAGCAGTGAGTTCGGAACCGGGGAGCTGTTTTTT. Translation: CASSEFGTGELFF.

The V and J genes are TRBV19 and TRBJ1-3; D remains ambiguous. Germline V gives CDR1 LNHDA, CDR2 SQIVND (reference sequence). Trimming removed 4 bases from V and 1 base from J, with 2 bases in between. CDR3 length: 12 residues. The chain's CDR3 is CASSTSGNTIYF. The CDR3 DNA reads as TGTGCCAGTAGTACGTCTGGAAACACCATATATTTT.

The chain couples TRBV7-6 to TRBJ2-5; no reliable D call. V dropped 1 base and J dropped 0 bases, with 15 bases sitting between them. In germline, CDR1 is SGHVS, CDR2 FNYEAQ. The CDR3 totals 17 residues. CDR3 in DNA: TGTGCCAGCAGCTTAGTAGGTTTCGGAAAGTACCAAGAGACCCAGTACTTC. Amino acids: CASSLVGFGKYQETQYF.

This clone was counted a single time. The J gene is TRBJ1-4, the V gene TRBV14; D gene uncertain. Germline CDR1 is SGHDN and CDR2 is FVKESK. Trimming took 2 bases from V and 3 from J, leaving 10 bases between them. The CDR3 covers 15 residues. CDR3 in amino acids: CASSQPQVANEKLFF. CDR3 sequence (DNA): TGTGCCAGCAGCCAACCACAAGTGGCTAATGAAAAACTGTTTTTT.

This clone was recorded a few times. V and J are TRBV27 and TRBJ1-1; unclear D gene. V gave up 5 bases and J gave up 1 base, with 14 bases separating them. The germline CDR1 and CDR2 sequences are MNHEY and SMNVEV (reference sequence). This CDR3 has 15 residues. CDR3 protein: CASSAAGPTNTEAFF. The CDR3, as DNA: TGTGCCAGCAGTGCGGCCGGACCGACGAACACTGAAGCTTTCTTT.

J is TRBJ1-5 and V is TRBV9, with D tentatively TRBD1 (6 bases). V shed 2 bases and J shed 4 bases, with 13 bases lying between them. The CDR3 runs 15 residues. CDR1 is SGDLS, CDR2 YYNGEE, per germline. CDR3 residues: CASSVADSINQPQHF. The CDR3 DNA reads TGTGCCAGCAGCGTTGCGGACAGCATTAATCAGCCCCAGCATTTT. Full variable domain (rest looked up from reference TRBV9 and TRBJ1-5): DSGVTQTPKHLITATGQRVTLRCSPRSGDLSVYWYQQSLDQGLQFLIQYYNGEERAKGNILERFSAQQFPDLHSELNLSSLELGDSALYFCASSVADSINQPQHFGDGTRLSIL.